This T cell receptor (beta chain) originates from a study of blood T cell repertoires in COVID-19. Overall study: T cells, B-cell-depleted T cells, or PBMCs provided the cDNA or gDNA that served as material.

In the authors' workflow: The assay estimated nucleated cells by amplifying reference gene primers. Only in-frame clones appear in the TCRdb table, and some are missing; sequencing was by immunoSEQ multiplex PCR. The DNA gave D and trimming, while V, J and clone size come from that table. The sample records 250,000 to 300,000 clones, almost 85% being singletons. V gave up 5 bases and J gave up 4 bases; unmatched junction bases: 6. There are 15 residues in the CDR3. Germline-derived CDR1 and CDR2 are SGHVS and FQNEAQ. This TCR came from a man aged 45-60 years with active or convalescent COVID-19. Material for sequencing was peripheral blood. The rearrangement joins TRBV7-8 to TRBJ1-2; TRBD1 agrees at 11 bases. The CDR3 loop is CASSQDRGQSYGYTF. In DNA form, the CDR3 reads TGTGCCAGCAGCCAGGACAGGGGGCAAAGCTATGGCTACACCTTC.